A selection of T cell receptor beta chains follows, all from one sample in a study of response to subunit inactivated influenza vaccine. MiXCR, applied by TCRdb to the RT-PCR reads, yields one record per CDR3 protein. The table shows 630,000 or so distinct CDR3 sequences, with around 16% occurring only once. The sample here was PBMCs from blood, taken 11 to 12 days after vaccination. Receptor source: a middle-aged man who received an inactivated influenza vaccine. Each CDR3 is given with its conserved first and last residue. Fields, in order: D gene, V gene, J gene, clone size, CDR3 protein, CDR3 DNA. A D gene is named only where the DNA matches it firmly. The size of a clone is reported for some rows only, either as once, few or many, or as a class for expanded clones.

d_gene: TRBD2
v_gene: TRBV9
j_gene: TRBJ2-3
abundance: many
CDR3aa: CASSSPASGRRDTQYF
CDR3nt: TGTGCCAGCAGCTCCCCAGCCAGCGGGAGGCGAGATACGCAGTATTTT

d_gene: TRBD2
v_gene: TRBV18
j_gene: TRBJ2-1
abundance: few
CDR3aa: CASSPPLAGIYNEQFF
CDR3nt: TGTGCCAGCTCACCACCTCTAGCGGGTATTTACAATGAGCAGTTCTTC

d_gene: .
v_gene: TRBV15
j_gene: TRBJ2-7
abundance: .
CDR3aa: CATSGGTFSYEQYF
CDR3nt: TGTGCCACCAGCGGGGGGACGTTCTCCTACGAGCAGTACTTC

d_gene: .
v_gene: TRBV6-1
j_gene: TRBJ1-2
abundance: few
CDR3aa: CASRQTLGAGYTF
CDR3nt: TGTGCCAGCAGGCAGACCCTCGGGGCTGGCTACACCTTC

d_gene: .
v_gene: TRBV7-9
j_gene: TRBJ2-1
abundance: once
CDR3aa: CASSFTRALIYNEQFF
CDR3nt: TGTGCCAGCAGCTTCACCAGGGCCCTGATCTACAATGAGCAGTTCTTC

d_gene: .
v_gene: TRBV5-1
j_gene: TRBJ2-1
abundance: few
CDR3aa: CASSLTGHSYNEQFF
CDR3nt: TGCGCCAGCAGCCTGACAGGTCACTCCTACAATGAGCAGTTCTTC

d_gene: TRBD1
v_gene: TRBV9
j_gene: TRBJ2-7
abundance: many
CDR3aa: CASSFRSGTGYYEQYF
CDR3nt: TGTGCCAGCAGCTTCCGATCCGGGACAGGGTACTACGAGCAGTACTTC

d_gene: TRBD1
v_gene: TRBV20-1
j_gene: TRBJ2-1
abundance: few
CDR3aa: CSVEGAVGNEQFF
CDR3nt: TGCAGTGTAGAGGGGGCGGTCGGCAATGAGCAGTTCTTC

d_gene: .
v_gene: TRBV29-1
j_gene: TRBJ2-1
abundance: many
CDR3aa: CSVEETGSSYNEQFF
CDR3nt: TGCAGCGTTGAAGAAACAGGGAGCTCCTACAATGAGCAGTTCTTC

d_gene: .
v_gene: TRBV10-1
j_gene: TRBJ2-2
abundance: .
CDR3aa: CASLNNRFFRTGELFF
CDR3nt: TGCGCCAGTCTCAATAACAGGTTTTTTCGGACCGGGGAGCTGTTTTTT

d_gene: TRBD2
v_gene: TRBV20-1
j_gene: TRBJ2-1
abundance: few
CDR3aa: CSARVAGGPYEQFF
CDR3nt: TGCAGTGCTAGAGTTGCGGGAGGGCCATATGAGCAGTTCTTC

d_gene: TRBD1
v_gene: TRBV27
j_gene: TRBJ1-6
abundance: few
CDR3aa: CASSTGTAGVSPLHF
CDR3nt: TGTGCCAGCAGTACCGGGACAGCTGGAGTTTCACCCCTCCACTTT

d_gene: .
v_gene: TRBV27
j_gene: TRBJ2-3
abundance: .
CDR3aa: CASSSPQRTTPDTQYF
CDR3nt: TGTGCCAGCAGTTCCCCCCAGCGAACCACGCCAGATACGCAGTATTTT

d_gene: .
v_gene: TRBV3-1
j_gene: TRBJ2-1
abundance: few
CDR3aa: CASSQNRENYNEQFF
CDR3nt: TGTGCCAGCAGCCAAAACAGGGAGAACTACAATGAGCAGTTCTTC

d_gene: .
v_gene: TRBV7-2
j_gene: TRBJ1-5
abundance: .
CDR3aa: CASSRSTGSNQPQHF
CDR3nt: TGTGCCAGCAGCCGATCGACAGGTAGCAATCAGCCCCAGCATTTT

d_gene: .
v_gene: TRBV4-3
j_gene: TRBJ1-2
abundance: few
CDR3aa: CASSQDRGVWNYGYTF
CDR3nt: TGCGCCAGCAGCCAAGATCGGGGGGTGTGGAACTATGGCTACACCTTC

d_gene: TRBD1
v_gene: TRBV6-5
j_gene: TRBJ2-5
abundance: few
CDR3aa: CASSYLDRGWETQYF
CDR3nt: TGTGCCAGCAGTTACCTCGACAGGGGGTGGGAGACCCAGTACTTC

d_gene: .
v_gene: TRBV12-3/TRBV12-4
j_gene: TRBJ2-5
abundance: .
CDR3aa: CASSLPHQETQYF
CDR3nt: TGTGCCAGCAGTTTACCACACCAAGAGACCCAGTACTTC

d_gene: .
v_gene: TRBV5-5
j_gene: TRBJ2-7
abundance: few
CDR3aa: CASSLAGIYEQYF
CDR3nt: TGTGCCAGCAGCTTGGCAGGGATCTACGAGCAGTACTTC

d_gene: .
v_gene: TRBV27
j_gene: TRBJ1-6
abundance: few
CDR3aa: CASSFGASSPLHF
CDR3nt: TGTGCCAGCAGTTTTGGGGCAAGCTCACCCCTCCACTTT

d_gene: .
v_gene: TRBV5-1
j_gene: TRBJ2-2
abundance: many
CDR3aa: CASSLGNGELFF
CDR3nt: TGTGCCAGCAGTTTGGGTAACGGGGAGCTGTTTTTT

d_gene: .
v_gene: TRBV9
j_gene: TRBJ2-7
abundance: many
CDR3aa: CASSPDGYYSYEQYF
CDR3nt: TGTGCCAGCAGCCCAGACGGCTACTACTCCTACGAGCAGTACTTC

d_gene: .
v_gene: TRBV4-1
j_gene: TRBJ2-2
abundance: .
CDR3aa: CASSQDMGHPANTGELFF
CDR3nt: TGCGCCAGCAGCCAAGATATGGGGCACCCCGCGAACACCGGGGAGCTGTTTTTT

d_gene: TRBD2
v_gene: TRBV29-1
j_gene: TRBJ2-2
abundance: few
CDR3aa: CSVKASGRATGELFF
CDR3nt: TGCAGCGTCAAAGCTAGCGGGAGGGCCACCGGGGAGCTGTTTTTT

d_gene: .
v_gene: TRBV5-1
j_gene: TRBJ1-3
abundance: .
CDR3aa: CASSLVVGDTIYF
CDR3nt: TGCGCCAGCAGCTTGGTTGTGGGGGACACCATATATTTT